The entry that follows covers one T cell receptor (beta chain) sequence. The antigen remains undetermined. With 6 bases removed from V and 7 bases from J, the gap between germline ends came to 12 bases. The CDR3 runs 12 residues. This sample was taken from a study of T cells in Graves' hyperthyroidism and ophthalmopathy. Points from the study as a whole: Ophthalmopathy was model-predicted a median 6.5 months pre-onset. Expanded thyroid clonotypes (above 0.001) were mostly also found in blood. Through a model of 13 V-J features, ophthalmopathy was separated from stable hyperthyroidism.

RNA transcripts yielded amplified TCR beta CDR3 regions. TCR CDR3 underwent first-round RT-PCR with the HTBI primer set. TCRdb itself ran the multiplex PCR reads through MiXCR, one entry per CDR3 protein. The sample yields 750,000 to 950,000 distinct CDR3 sequences, about 38% seen once. The J gene is TRBJ1-1, the V gene TRBV12-3 or TRBV12-4; tentatively, D is TRBD1 (6 bases). The sequenced sample consisted of blood. The receptor comes from a man aged 18 to 29 with Graves' hyperthyroidism. CDR3 sequence: CASSYREVEAFF. The CDR3 coding sequence is TGTGCCAGCAGCTACAGGGAGGTTGAAGCTTTCTTT.